This T cell receptor (beta chain) was found in a study of tumor-infiltrating lymphocytes in localized non-small cell lung cancer. Points from the study as a whole: No T-cell fraction difference was seen between IM1 and IM2 tumors. Different pieces of the same tissue were used for each assay.

Of note for this clone: Its antigen is unknown.

The V gene end was trimmed by 5 bases and the J gene end by 8 bases; junction bases not matched to a gene: 4. CDR1 and CDR2 (germline): SGHAT, FQNNGV. This CDR3 is 12 amino acids long. Sequencing used immunoSEQ multiplex PCR; TCRdb keeps in-frame clones, though not all of them. Of about 11,000 clones listed, around 85% are singletons. The rearrangement links TRBV11-2 to TRBJ1-2; 8 positions agree with TRBD1. This receptor was identified in a human donor with non-small cell lung cancer. Sequenced input: uninvolved lung tissue not adjacent to the tumor. CDR3 sequence: CASSRQGQGYTF. The DNA for the CDR3 is TGTGCCAGCAGCCGACAGGGGCAAGGCTACACCTTC.